These T cell receptor beta chains were read from a single sample in a study of blood T cells in healthy people across ages. TCRdb analysed the 5' RACE reads with MiXCR anew, one entry per CDR3 protein. The repertoire consists of roughly 900,000 distinct CDR3 sequences, with around 46% occurring once and the leading ten covering about an eighth. Sequencing used blood. Receptors originate from a man aged 30 to 39 in good health. CDR3s include the opening cysteine and the closing phenylalanine or tryptophan. The D gene is left open where the match is weak. Some rows have no size entry. The others give once, few or many, or a class for an expanded clone.

CDR3 protein	CDR3 DNA	clone size	D gene	V gene	J gene
CASRPGLTYEQYF	TGTGCCAGCCGTCCGGGACTCACCTACGAGCAGTACTTC	few	NA	TRBV28	TRBJ2-7
CASSQRGVNTEAFF	TGTGCCAGCAGCCAGCGTGGGGTGAACACTGAAGCTTTCTTT	NA	NA	TRBV7-9	TRBJ1-1
CASHDSSDIDTQYF	TGTGCCAGCCACGACTCCTCGGATATCGATACGCAGTATTTT	few	NA	TRBV7-9	TRBJ2-3
CAIGSGGTGELFF	TGTGCCATCGGATCAGGGGGCACCGGGGAGCTGTTTTTT	NA	TRBD1	TRBV10-3	TRBJ2-2
CASSQGTSGGRIYEQYF	TGTGCCAGCAGCCAAGGGACTAGCGGGGGGAGAATCTACGAGCAGTACTTC	NA	TRBD2	TRBV14	TRBJ2-7
CAARGSGTDTQYF	TGTGCCGCCAGGGGGTCCGGCACAGATACGCAGTATTTT	NA	TRBD1	TRBV24-1	TRBJ2-3
CASSPRRTESPLHF	TGTGCCAGCAGCCCTAGAAGAACTGAGTCACCCCTCCACTTT	NA	NA	TRBV9	TRBJ1-6
CASSLFGQGATYEQYF	TGTGCCAGCAGCTTATTTGGACAGGGTGCCACCTACGAGCAGTACTTC	NA	TRBD1	TRBV13	TRBJ2-7
CSVRGTNEKLFF	TGCAGTGTCAGGGGAACTAATGAAAAACTGTTTTTT	NA	NA	TRBV29-1	TRBJ1-4
CASSEWTADSYEQYF	TGTGCCAGCAGTGAATGGACAGCCGACTCCTACGAGCAGTACTTC	NA	NA	TRBV6-1	TRBJ2-7
CASRFDDFYNEQFF	TGTGCCAGCAGATTCGATGACTTTTACAATGAGCAGTTCTTC	NA	NA	TRBV6-2/TRBV6-3	TRBJ2-1